What follows are 9 T cell receptor beta chains derived from one specimen sequenced in a study of T cells in localized non-small cell lung cancer. Measured with immunoSEQ multiplex PCR; TCRdb has only the in-frame clones, and not every one. The sample shows 70,000 to 100,000 clones, approximately 90% of them seen only once. Sequencing was performed on PBMCs, taken before any cancer treatment. The receptors were gathered from a woman aged 40-69 years with stage II squamous cell lung carcinoma.

The chain links TRBV6-5 to TRBJ1-2; D perhaps matches TRBD1 (6 bases). V was cut by 7 bases and J by 6 bases, with 9 bases left in between. The CDR3 is 11 residues long. The germline V gene has CDR1 MNHEY and CDR2 SVGAGI. The CDR3 is CASTQGHGYTF. CDR3 DNA: TGTGCCAGCACCCAGGGGCATGGCTACACCTTC.

This rearrangement joins TRBV18 to TRBJ2-3, with 8 bases identical to TRBD2. The CDR3 covers 13 residues. Germline CDR1 reads KGHSH; CDR2 reads LQKENI. Losses at the gene ends were 6 bases for V and 4 bases for J; bases not matched to a gene: 3. DNA of the CDR3: TGTGCCAGCTCCGGGGGGGGCGCAGATACGCAGTATTTT. Its translation is CASSGGGADTQYF.

V gene TRBV2 combines with J gene TRBJ1-1; TRBD1 aligns across 8 bases. Germline values: CDR1 SNHLY, CDR2 FYNNEI. The junction had 8 bases not matched to a gene; V was cut back by 6 bases and J by 5 bases. There are 14 residues in the CDR3. CDR3 region: CASSPRQGSTEAFF. The CDR3 region has the DNA TGTGCCAGCAGCCCAAGACAGGGGAGTACTGAAGCTTTCTTT.

The chain uses TRBV5-5 and TRBJ1-5, with a possible D match to TRBD1 (6 bases). In germline, CDR1 is SGHKS, CDR2 YYEKEE (reference sequence). The CDR3 is 14 amino acids. Deletions cut 2 bases from V and 4 bases from J, with 10 bases between. CDR3 nucleotides: TGTGCCAGCAGCTTCGTCCAGGGGAATCAGCCCCAGCATTTT. It yields the protein CASSFVQGNQPQHF.

V usage is TRBV4-1 and J usage is TRBJ2-7, with 7 bases lining up with TRBD1. Germline CDR1 reads MGHRA; CDR2 reads YSYEKL. This CDR3 has 14 residues. The J segment lost 5 bases and the V segment lost 0 bases, leaving 4 bases of the junction unmatched. This CDR3 reads CASSQDRDSHEQYF. As DNA, the CDR3 is TGCGCCAGCAGCCAAGACAGGGACAGCCACGAGCAGTACTTC.

The chain employs TRBV29-1 and TRBJ1-2; D is ambiguous. Trimming pared 3 bases from V and 4 bases from J, leaving 12 bases between. The CDR3 has 13 amino acids. CDR1 and CDR2 (germline): SQVTM, ANQGSEA. This CDR3 is CSVDTSPPYGYTF. The CDR3 DNA sequence: TGCAGCGTTGATACCAGCCCGCCCTATGGCTACACCTTC.

V usage is TRBV6-4 and J usage is TRBJ1-1; TRBD1 matches at 9 bases. This CDR3 region has 18 residues. V gave up 2 bases and J gave up 1 base; unmatched junction bases: 11. Per the germline V gene, CDR1 is MRHNA and CDR2 is SNTAGT. CDR3 amino acids: CASSDLTGGTGSNTEAFF. CDR3 coding DNA: TGTGCCAGCAGTGACCTAACCGGAGGGACAGGGTCGAACACTGAAGCTTTCTTT.

The V and J genes are TRBV5-1 and TRBJ1-1; D gene ambiguous. V was shortened by 4 bases and J by 0 bases, with 13 bases between the two germline ends. The CDR3 has 15 amino acids. Germline V CDR1 and CDR2: SGHRS, YFSETQ. The CDR3 region has the DNA TGCGCCAGCAGCCACGACGGGATCATGAACACTGAAGCTTTCTTT. Amino acid sequence: CASSHDGIMNTEAFF.

A word on this clone: Distinct nucleotide sequences in the sample also encode this CDR3. CDR3 sequence: CAISESRALNTEAFF. CDR3 DNA: TGTGCCATCAGTGAGTCCCGTGCTCTGAACACTGAAGCTTTCTTT. This chain links TRBV10-3 with TRBJ1-1; D is ambiguous. Trimming removed 0 bases at V and 0 bases at J, with 8 bases between. The germline gives CDR1 ENHRY, CDR2 SYGVKD. The CDR3 has 15 residues.